The rows below give T cell receptor beta chains drawn from one sample of a study of blood T cells in healthy people across ages. TCRdb used MiXCR to reprocess the 5' RACE reads, holding one entry per CDR3 protein. This sample has hundreds of thousands of distinct CDR3 sequences, with 40% to 50% found just once. Sequencing used blood. Every receptor here comes from a man aged 55 to 70 in good health. CDR3s include the opening cysteine and the closing phenylalanine or tryptophan. The order of the fields is clone size, V gene, D gene, J gene, CDR3 protein, CDR3 DNA. The D gene is left open where the match is weak. Expanded clones get a size class; other rows say once, few or many, or leave the size out.

>-|TRBV5-1|-|TRBJ2-5
CASSFVFGSQETQYF
TGCGCCAGCAGCTTCGTTTTCGGATCCCAAGAGACCCAGTACTTC
>-|TRBV20-1|TRBD2|TRBJ2-3
CSVKIAGGADTQYF
TGCAGTGTCAAGATAGCGGGGGGTGCAGATACGCAGTATTTT
>-|TRBV9|TRBD2|TRBJ2-1
CASSSGLASYNEQFF
TGTGCCAGCAGCTCGGGACTAGCTTCCTACAATGAGCAGTTCTTC
>few|TRBV25-1|TRBD2|TRBJ2-1
CASSGGTSGGYNEQFF
TGTGCCAGCAGTGGGGGGACTAGCGGGGGTTACAATGAGCAGTTCTTC
>few|TRBV12-3/TRBV12-4|TRBD2|TRBJ2-1
CASSRPDRGGVFF
TGTGCCAGCAGCCGCCCAGACCGGGGGGGTGTGTTCTTC
>-|TRBV12-5|-|TRBJ2-1
CASGFAGGSYNEQFF
TGTGCTAGTGGTTTCGCAGGGGGGTCCTACAATGAGCAGTTCTTC
>few|TRBV20-1|TRBD1|TRBJ2-7
CSATFRGLGDEQYF
TGCAGTGCAACCTTCAGGGGGCTTGGAGACGAGCAGTACTTC
>-|TRBV27|-|TRBJ1-6
CATAHDSGHAAYNSPLHF
TGTGCCACCGCCCATGACTCGGGACACGCTGCCTATAATTCACCCCTCCACTTT
>many|TRBV7-2|-|TRBJ2-6
CASSLGTFLTF
TGTGCCAGCAGCTTAGGGACTTTCCTGACTTTC
>-|TRBV20-1|-|TRBJ2-3
CCARDTREQDTQYF
TGCTGTGCTAGAGATACCAGGGAGCAAGATACGCAGTATTTT
>-|TRBV12-3/TRBV12-4|-|TRBJ2-5
CASSWGRFIETQYF
TGTGCCAGCAGTTGGGGACGGTTCATCGAGACCCAGTACTTC
>-|TRBV7-8|TRBD2|TRBJ2-1
CASSRRGLEVGSYNEQFF
TGTGCCAGCAGCAGACGAGGACTAGAAGTGGGTAGCTACAATGAGCAGTTCTTC
>few|TRBV6-2/TRBV6-3|-|TRBJ2-6
CASSPFGANVLTF
TGTGCCAGCAGCCCGTTTGGGGCCAACGTCCTGACTTTC
>many|TRBV5-1|-|TRBJ2-5
CASSLPQGETQYF
TGCGCCAGCAGCTTGCCCCAGGGTGAGACCCAGTACTTC
>few|TRBV7-6|-|TRBJ1-2
CASSLATGSPYGYTF
TGTGCCAGCAGCTTAGCTACAGGGAGCCCCTATGGCTACACCTTC
>-|TRBV24-1|TRBD2|TRBJ2-1
CATSAPAGLAGISEQFF
TGTGCCACCAGTGCCCCTGCAGGGCTAGCGGGGATCAGTGAGCAGTTCTTC
>-|TRBV20-1|-|TRBJ2-5
CSAPRVFQETQYF
TGCAGTGCTCCGAGAGTATTCCAAGAGACCCAGTACTTC
>once|TRBV9|-|TRBJ1-4
CASSEGLSAPPEKLFF
TGTGCCAGCAGCGAGGGACTGTCGGCCCCGCCTGAAAAACTGTTTTTT
>-|TRBV6-5|-|TRBJ2-1
CASRDSASYNEQFF
TGTGCCAGCAGGGACAGCGCATCCTACAATGAGCAGTTCTTC
>-|TRBV10-3|-|TRBJ2-3
CAISASPGGTDTQYF
TGTGCCATCAGTGCCTCCCCGGGGGGCACAGATACGCAGTATTTT
>-|TRBV5-6|-|TRBJ1-2
CASSSSGTDYGYTF
TGTGCCAGCAGCTCCTCCGGGACGGATTATGGCTACACCTTC
>many|TRBV11-2|-|TRBJ2-3
CASSLGYTDTQYF
TGTGCCAGCAGCTTAGGCTACACAGATACGCAGTATTTT
>-|TRBV19|-|TRBJ2-5
CASSRSREQETQYF
TGTGCCAGTAGCCGATCGAGGGAACAAGAGACCCAGTACTTC
>-|TRBV11-2|TRBD2|TRBJ2-3
CASSYRTSLTSDTQYF
TGTGCCAGCAGCTATCGGACTAGCCTTACGAGCGATACGCAGTATTTT
>few|TRBV20-1|-|TRBJ2-7
CSASSSSYEQYF
TGCAGTGCTAGTTCCAGTTCCTACGAGCAGTACTTC
>-|TRBV14|-|TRBJ2-2
CASSQDMRNRVPNTGELFF
TGTGCCAGCAGCCAAGACATGAGAAACAGGGTACCGAACACCGGGGAGCTGTTTTTT
>few|TRBV11-1|TRBD1|TRBJ2-7
CASLRGQGTYNEQYF
TGTGCCAGCCTAAGGGGACAGGGTACCTACAATGAGCAGTACTTC
>-|TRBV29-1|-|TRBJ1-2
CSVVFRASYTF
TGCAGCGTTGTTTTCAGGGCGAGCTACACCTTC
>-|TRBV20-1|TRBD1|TRBJ1-4
CSTPGLTGGEGEKLFF
TGCAGTACTCCCGGCCTGACAGGGGGGGAAGGTGAAAAACTGTTTTTT
>-|TRBV29-1|TRBD1|TRBJ1-1
CSVVRKGAVNTEAFF
TGCAGCGTTGTCCGAAAGGGGGCCGTGAACACTGAAGCTTTCTTT
>-|TRBV12-3/TRBV12-4|-|TRBJ2-7
CASTGVGLYNEQYF
TGTGCCAGCACTGGAGTGGGGCTCTACAATGAGCAGTACTTC
>-|TRBV25-1|-|TRBJ1-4
CASSPTRQVPNEKLFF
TGTGCCAGCAGTCCCACCCGACAGGTGCCTAATGAAAAACTGTTTTTT
>-|TRBV21-1|-|TRBJ1-5
CASSKTPVNTQHF
TGTGCCAGCAGCAAAACGCCAGTTAATACGCAGCATTTT
>few|TRBV28|-|TRBJ1-2
CASLKETKAGGYTF
TGTGCCAGCCTTAAGGAGACGAAGGCCGGGGGCTACACCTTC
>-|TRBV7-2|-|TRBJ2-7
CASSLTAGAYGQYF
TGTGCCAGCAGCTTAACTGCAGGGGCCTACGGGCAGTACTTC
>-|TRBV20-1|TRBD2|TRBJ2-3
CSARGRAVSPDMQYF
TGCAGTGCTCGAGGGAGGGCCGTCTCGCCAGATATGCAGTATTTT
>-|TRBV7-9|-|TRBJ1-3
CASSPNSRDSQYF
TGTGCCAGCAGCCCAAATTCACGGGACTCTCAATATTTT
>-|TRBV6-1|-|TRBJ2-5
CASSDSGTQTQYF
TGTGCCAGCAGTGATTCGGGCACGCAGACCCAGTACTTC
>-|TRBV29-1|-|TRBJ1-2
CSVDRGRFYNYGYTF
TGCAGCGTTGACAGGGGTCGTTTCTATAACTATGGCTACACCTTC
>many|TRBV15|-|TRBJ2-1
CATSSETWGEQFF
TGTGCCACCAGCAGCGAAACATGGGGCGAGCAGTTCTTC
>-|TRBV13|TRBD1|TRBJ2-7
CASSGRQGTYEQYF
TGTGCCAGCAGCGGGAGACAGGGCACCTACGAGCAGTACTTC
>-|TRBV6-5|TRBD1|TRBJ2-1
CASSHRGDGQFF
TGTGCCAGCAGCCACAGGGGAGACGGGCAGTTCTTC
>few|TRBV6-6|-|TRBJ1-4
CASSYWGQEGDEKLFF
TGTGCCAGCAGTTATTGGGGGCAGGAGGGGGATGAAAAACTGTTTTTT
>-|TRBV3-1|-|TRBJ2-7
CASSQGSERSYEQYF
TGTGCCAGCAGCCAAGGTTCAGAACGCTCCTACGAGCAGTACTTC
>few|TRBV5-1|-|TRBJ2-7
CASSLGAGLISYEQYF
TGCGCCAGCAGCTTGGGAGCAGGGTTGATATCCTACGAGCAGTACTTC
>few|TRBV27|-|TRBJ1-4
CASSQSLASTNEKLFF
TGTGCCAGCAGCCAATCCCTAGCTTCAACTAATGAAAAACTGTTTTTT
>-|TRBV27|TRBD1|TRBJ2-3
CASRRTGGYTDTQYF
TGTGCCAGCCGAAGGACAGGGGGCTACACAGATACGCAGTATTTT
>few|TRBV6-1|-|TRBJ2-7
CASSESVGQYF
TGTGCCAGCAGTGAATCAGTGGGGCAGTACTTC